The T cell receptor beta chain under discussion was sequenced for a study of identifying expanded T cells in peripheral blood. Per the germline V gene, CDR1 is SGHRS and CDR2 is YFSETQ. Trimming stripped 0 bases from V and 13 bases from J, with 11 bases between. The CDR3 length is 12 residues. This clone is a singleton in its sample. Using immunoSEQ multiplex PCR, the repertoire was profiled, and TCRdb retains in-frame clones only, with some absent. Of tens of thousands of clones in the sample, roughly 84% were seen once. This rearrangement joins TRBV5-1 to TRBJ2-1; D call uncertain. The sample consisted of blood. This clonotype originated in a person between 18 and 75 years old in good health. CDR3 DNA sequence: TGCGCCAGCAGCTTGGCTGCTAGTACACAGTTCTTC. Translating gives CASSLAASTQFF.